This T cell receptor (beta chain) was retrieved from a study of radiotherapy plus CTLA-4 blockade in lung cancer. The CDR3 covers 15 residues. The V and J ends lost 4 bases and 7 bases, in that order; junction bases with no gene match: 9. From germline, CDR1 is MNHEY and CDR2 SVGAGI. TCRdb's copy holds only in-frame clones and misses some; the assay was immunoSEQ multiplex PCR. Of 75,000 to 95,000 clones in the sample, around 72% were seen once. This receptor was taken from a human donor with non-small cell lung cancer that progressed on radiotherapy plus ipilimumab. The rearrangement joins TRBV6-5 to TRBJ2-1; 8 bases fit TRBD2. Sequenced here: peripheral blood, sampled from a patient treated with radiotherapy plus ipilimumab. As DNA, the CDR3 is TGTGCCAGCAGTTCCGGACTAGCCGGGGCTAATGAGCAGTTCTTC. Its protein is CASSSGLAGANEQFF.